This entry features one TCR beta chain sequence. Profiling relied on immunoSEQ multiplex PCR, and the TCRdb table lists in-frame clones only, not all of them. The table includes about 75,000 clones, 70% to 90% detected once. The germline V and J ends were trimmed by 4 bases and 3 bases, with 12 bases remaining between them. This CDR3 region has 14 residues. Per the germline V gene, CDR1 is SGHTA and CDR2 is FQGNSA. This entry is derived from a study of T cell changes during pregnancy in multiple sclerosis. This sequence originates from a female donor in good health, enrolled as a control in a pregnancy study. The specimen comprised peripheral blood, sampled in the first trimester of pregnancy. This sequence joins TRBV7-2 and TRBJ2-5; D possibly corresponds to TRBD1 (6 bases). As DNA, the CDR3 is TGTGCCAGCAGCTGGAGACGACAGGAAGAGACCCAGTACTTC. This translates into CASSWRRQEETQYF. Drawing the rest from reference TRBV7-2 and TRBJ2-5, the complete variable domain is GAGVSQSPSNKVTEKGKDVELRCDPISGHTALYWYRQSLGQGLEFLIYFQGNSAPDKSGLPSDRFSAERTGGSVSTLTIQRTQQEDSAVYLCASSWRRQEETQYFGPGTRLLVL.